One sample yielded the 31 T cell receptor beta chains listed below, sequenced in a study of T cell repertoires in cytomegalovirus infection. TCRdb processed the reads anew with MiXCR; each CDR3 protein has one entry. The sample records 900,000 to 950,000 distinct CDR3 sequences, 30% to 40% being singletons. These receptors have no identified antigens. Sequenced here: cultured CD8+ T cells from PBMCs, sampled from culture after CMV antigen stimulation. The receptor source for this set is a human donor in good health (CMV status not recorded). Some clones in this sample may be carry-over from other donors' samples.

V is TRBV7-9 and J is TRBJ1-1; tentatively, D is TRBD1 (6 bases). Deletions cut 5 bases from V and 1 base from J, with 23 bases between. This CDR3 region has 18 residues. Germline loops: CDR1 SEHNR, CDR2 FQNEAQ (reference sequence). CDR3 region: CASSPVGGGVMTNTEAFF. As DNA, the CDR3 is TGTGCCAGCAGCCCAGTGGGAGGGGGGGTTATGACGAACACTGAAGCTTTCTTT.

This clonotype has more than one count but fewer than ten. This chain links TRBV2 with TRBJ1-6, with D perhaps matching TRBD1 (6 bases). CDR3 length equals 14 residues. Looked up from germline, CDR1 is SNHLY and CDR2 is FYNNEI. Trimming removed 3 bases at V and 10 bases at J, with 13 bases between. This CDR3 is CASSESAGVSPLHF. The CDR3 DNA is TGTGCCAGCAGTGAGTCGGCAGGGGTCTCACCCCTCCACTTT. Together with reference TRBV2 and TRBJ1-6, the CDR3 gives the full variable domain: EPEVTQTPSHQVTQMGQEVILRCVPISNHLYFYWYRQILGQKVEFLVSFYNNEISEKSEIFDDQFSVERPDGSNFTLKIRSTKLEDSAMYFCASSESAGVSPLHFGNGTRLTVT.

This clonotype was counted once. The gene calls are TRBV5-5 and TRBJ2-2; a weak D match, TRBD1 (6 bases). V lost 5 bases and J 7 bases, leaving 21 bases between the germline ends. Looked up from germline, CDR1 is SGHKS and CDR2 is YYEKEE (reference sequence). The CDR3 consists of 16 residues. CDR3 residues: CASSHSRDTGGGELFF. DNA for the CDR3: TGTGCCAGCAGTCATTCCCGGGACACCGGAGGCGGGGAGCTGTTTTTT. The complete variable domain, with remaining parts taken from reference TRBV5-5 and TRBJ2-2, reads DAGVTQSPTHLIKTRGQQVTLRCSPISGHKSVSWYQQVLGQGPQFIFQYYEKEERGRGNFPDRFSARQFPNYSSELNVNALLLGDSALYLCASSHSRDTGGGELFFGEGSRLTVL.

CDR3 residues: CASSRGDRGEYTEAFF. The CDR3 DNA reads TGTGCCAGCAGTCGGGGGGACAGGGGGGAATACACTGAAGCTTTCTTT. The V and J genes are TRBV27 and TRBJ1-1; the match to TRBD1 covers 11 bases. Germline CDR1 MNHEY, CDR2 SMNVEV (reference sequence). There are 16 residues in the CDR3. The trim removed 5 bases at V and 3 bases at J, leaving 8 bases unmatched.

This clonotype was detected only a few times. The chain recombines TRBV7-9 with TRBJ1-2; D is uncertain. Per germline, CDR1 SEHNR and CDR2 FQNEAQ (reference sequence). This CDR3 contains 14 residues. V was trimmed by 1 base and J by 4 bases, leaving 10 bases between them. In DNA, the CDR3 is TGTGCCAGCAGCTTAGACCCTGTAAGCTATGGCTACACCTTC. This sequence encodes CASSLDPVSYGYTF.

Turning to this clonotype: Its ends do not fully match the called genes, so a read error is possible. The rearrangement joins TRBV12-3 or TRBV12-4 to TRBJ2-5, with TRBD2 matching 7 bases. CDR3 size: 18 residues. The DNA for the CDR3 is TGTGCCAGCAGCCTCCCATGGGGGGGGTTCCGTCGGAACGAGACCCAGCACTTC. Protein product: CASSLPWGGFRRNETQHF.

The chain combines TRBV10-3 with TRBJ2-1; D unclear. Germline lookup yields CDR1 ENHRY and CDR2 SYGVKD. The CDR3 spans 14 residues. The V gene lost 2 bases and the J gene lost 8 bases, with 13 bases spanning the gap. CDR3 nucleotides: TGTGCCATCAGTGAGGACGCCCCCGAGGATGAGCAGTTCTTC. Its translation is CAISEDAPEDEQFF.

The gene calls are TRBV28 and TRBJ2-1, with TRBD2 as a possible D gene (6 bases). V dropped 5 bases and J dropped 8 bases, with 25 bases sitting between them. Per germline, CDR1 MDHEN and CDR2 SYDVKM. The CDR3 is made up of 17 amino acids. The CDR3 spells CASSPVGTGLHYDEQFF. The CDR3, as DNA: TGTGCCAGCAGTCCCGTAGGGACGGGACTCCATTACGATGAGCAGTTCTTC.

This clonotype was counted only a few times. V and J are TRBV7-9 and TRBJ1-1; 8 bases align to TRBD1. Looked up from germline, CDR1 is SEHNR and CDR2 is FQNEAQ (reference sequence). The length of the CDR3 is 15 residues. After removal of 4 bases from V and 4 bases from J, the junction contained 8 bases not matched to a gene. The CDR3 reads CASSYRGREFTEAFF. The DNA of the CDR3 is TGTGCCAGCAGCTACAGGGGGAGAGAATTCACTGAAGCTTTCTTT.

The chain has TRBV6-5 and TRBJ2-2; possible D gene TRBD2, 6 bases. The CDR3 contains 18 residues. Germline CDR1 and CDR2: MNHEY and SVGAGI. V lost 2 bases and J 1 base, leaving 17 bases between the germline ends. CDR3 region: CASSYTYEAGMNTGELFF. For the CDR3, the DNA is TGTGCCAGCAGTTACACTTATGAGGCGGGGATGAACACCGGGGAGCTGTTTTTT.

This clonotype appeared many times. The V gene is TRBV11-2, the J gene TRBJ2-2; weak D call: TRBD1 (6 bases). Deletions cut 5 bases from V and 4 bases from J, with 20 bases between. The CDR3 is made up of 17 amino acids. Germline V gives CDR1 SGHAT, CDR2 FQNNGV. The CDR3 nucleotides read TGTGCCAGCAGCCGGATCTGGGGGCGCGGAAGCACCGGGGAGCTGTTTTTT. Translating gives CASSRIWGRGSTGELFF.

V usage is TRBV12-3 or TRBV12-4 and J usage is TRBJ1-1; TRBD1 agrees at 9 bases. There are 14 residues in the CDR3. V lost 3 bases, J lost 7 bases, and 6 bases stayed unmatched. CDR3 sequence (DNA): TGTGCCAGCAGTTTGGAGACAGGGGGTGGTGAAGCTTTCTTT. Its protein product is CASSLETGGGEAFF.

This clonotype occurred a few times. The chain couples TRBV12-3 or TRBV12-4 to TRBJ1-6, with unresolved D. The CDR3 contains 15 residues. V lost 5 bases to trimming and J lost 0 bases, with 8 bases between them. This CDR3 reads CASSGPSSYNSPLHF. The CDR3 DNA follows: TGTGCCAGCAGTGGGCCAAGCTCCTATAATTCACCCCTCCACTTT.

This chain connects TRBV12-3 or TRBV12-4 to TRBJ2-7; D assignment may be TRBD1 or TRBD2 (6 bases each). The CDR3 runs 13 residues. The V end lost 5 bases, the J end lost 4 bases, and 12 bases lay between the germline ends. CDR3 DNA: TGTGCCAGCAGTCCAGGGGAGGTATACGAGCAGTACTTC. Protein sequence: CASSPGEVYEQYF.

In its sample, this clonotype was seen a few times. The chain has TRBV27 and TRBJ2-5, with 7 nucleotides matching TRBD2. The J segment lost 9 bases and the V segment lost 0 bases, leaving 10 bases of the junction unmatched. CDR1 is MNHEY, CDR2 SMNVEV, per germline (reference sequence). CDR3 length: 15 amino acids. The CDR3 spells CASSLSPASGLAQYF. In DNA, the CDR3 is TGTGCCAGCAGTTTATCCCCAGCTAGCGGATTGGCCCAGTACTTC.

J is TRBJ2-2 and V is TRBV5-1; no firm D call. Per germline, CDR1 SGHRS and CDR2 YFSETQ. V gave up 0 bases and J gave up 1 base, with 7 bases separating them. The CDR3 has 15 amino acids. The CDR3 DNA follows: TGCGCCAGCAGCTTGGACCATGGGAACACCGGGGAGCTGTTTTTT. This translates into CASSLDHGNTGELFF.

The chain links TRBV20-1 to TRBJ2-5; 8 positions agree with TRBD1. In germline, CDR1 is DFQATT, CDR2 SNEGSKA (reference sequence). After removal of 3 bases from V and 5 bases from J, the junction contained 11 bases not matched to a gene. The CDR3 runs to 15 residues. The CDR3 region has the DNA TGCAGTGCTAGCCCCTATAGGACAGGGCAGGAGACCCAGTACTTC. Translated, it gives CSASPYRTGQETQYF.

The chain has TRBV4-1 and TRBJ2-7; 9 nucleotides line up with TRBD2. This CDR3 has 15 residues. Germline CDR1 and CDR2: MGHRA and YSYEKL. The junction had 7 bases not matched to a gene; V was cut back by 0 bases and J by 7 bases. The CDR3 sequence is CASSQESRSGGEQYF. The CDR3 DNA is TGCGCCAGCAGCCAAGAGAGCAGGAGCGGGGGGGAGCAGTACTTC.

This clonotype has more than one count but fewer than ten. V is TRBV19 and J is TRBJ1-1; TRBD1 is a possible D gene (6 bases). The V and J ends lost 0 bases and 5 bases respectively, with 22 bases between them. CDR3 length: 18 amino acids. Germline assignment: CDR1 LNHDA and CDR2 SQIVND (reference sequence). CDR3 DNA sequence: TGTGCCAGTAGTATAGATTGGCCGCGGGGGGGGCCAGAAACTGAAGCTTTCTTT. The encoded protein is CASSIDWPRGGPETEAFF.

On this clonotype itself: An end of the junction differs from the germline gene, which may be a read error. This chain links TRBV27 with TRBJ2-2; D gene ambiguous. The length of the CDR3 is 13 residues. The germline gives CDR1 MNHEY, CDR2 SMNVEV (reference sequence). CDR3 protein: CANSLRIAGELFF. CDR3 DNA: TGTGCCAACAGTTTGAGGATCGCCGGGGAGCTGTTTTTT.

The table lists this clonotype with many counts. The V and J genes are TRBV7-2 and TRBJ2-7; D remains ambiguous. The length of the CDR3 is 13 residues. Germline V gene lookup returns CDR1 SGHTA and CDR2 FQGNSA. The V end was cut by 4 bases, the J end by 7 bases, with 14 bases between. CDR3 DNA sequence: TGTGCCAGCAGCTCAGCCGGGCGACTGGAGCAGTACGTC. Translated, it gives CASSSAGRLEQYV.

There are many counts of this clonotype. This chain links TRBV10-3 with TRBJ2-1; 14 bases agree with TRBD2. The length of the CDR3 is 19 residues. The ends lost 4 bases at V and 9 bases at J; junction bases unmatched: 17. CDR1 is ENHRY and CDR2 is SYGVKD in the germline V gene. CDR3 nucleotide sequence: TGTGCCATCAGTGCTATCGGACTAGCGGGGGGTACGTCGGGTGGTGAGCAGTTCTTC. Translation gives CAISAIGLAGGTSGGEQFF.

This clonotype appeared a few times. This chain links TRBV7-9 with TRBJ1-4, with D maybe TRBD1 (6 bases). Germline V gene sequence: CDR1 SEHNR, CDR2 FQNEAQ (reference sequence). Trimming removed 3 bases from V and 5 bases from J, with 10 bases in between. The CDR3 totals 14 residues. This CDR3 reads CASSFTGSNEKLFF. The CDR3 DNA is TGTGCCAGCAGCTTTACAGGGTCCAATGAAAAACTGTTTTTT.

The rearrangement links TRBV5-6 to TRBJ2-3; TRBD2 agrees at 11 bases. Trimming took 1 base from V and 7 from J; bases not matched to a gene: 20. CDR1 and CDR2 (germline): SGHDT, YYEEEE. This CDR3 is 20 amino acids long. In nucleotides, the CDR3 is TGTGCCAGCAGCTTGTCCCCCTCTAGCGGGGGGACCCTATCGACGAATACGCAGTATTTT. This encodes CASSLSPSSGGTLSTNTQYF.

The chain has TRBV20-1 and TRBJ1-5; D might be TRBD1 (5 bases). This CDR3 is 15 amino acids long. V lost 0 bases, J lost 0 bases, and 9 bases lay in between. The germline V gene has CDR1 DFQATT and CDR2 SNEGSKA (reference sequence). This CDR3 is CSAREGGHSNQPQHF. As DNA, the CDR3 is TGCAGTGCTAGAGAGGGGGGTCATAGCAATCAGCCCCAGCATTTT.

Many counts were recorded for this clonotype. This chain links TRBV7-9 with TRBJ2-1; 8 bases agree with TRBD1. The CDR3 length is 17 residues. The germline gives CDR1 SEHNR, CDR2 FQNEAQ (reference sequence). Trimming took 2 bases from V and 4 from J; bases not matched to a gene: 10. CDR3 amino acids: CASSLPPTGDFYNEQFF. CDR3 DNA sequence: TGTGCCAGCAGCTTACCCCCGACAGGGGATTTTTACAATGAGCAGTTCTTC.

J is TRBJ2-1 and V is TRBV28; 7 nucleotides align to TRBD1. Germline V gene sequence: CDR1 MDHEN, CDR2 SYDVKM. Germline trimming cut 7 bases from V and 8 bases from J; bases unmatched to any gene: 11. The length of the CDR3 is 14 residues. The CDR3 DNA is TGTGCCAGCACCTACGGACAGGTTTCGGATGAGCAGTTCTTC. Translation gives CASTYGQVSDEQFF. The variable domain in full, completed from reference TRBV28 and TRBJ2-1, reads DVKVTQSSRYLVKRTGEKVFLECVQDMDHENMFWYRQDPGLGLRLIYFSYDVKMKEKGDIPEGYSVSREKKERFSLILESASTNQTSMYLCASTYGQVSDEQFFGPGTRLTVL.

This clonotype appeared many times. The rearrangement uses TRBV12-3 or TRBV12-4 and TRBJ2-1, with 7 bases fitting TRBD1. The trim removed 5 bases at V and 2 bases at J, leaving 3 bases unmatched. The CDR3 has 14 residues. In DNA, the CDR3 is TGTGCCAGCAGTCTGACAGGGACCTACAATGAGCAGTTCTTC. Translation: CASSLTGTYNEQFF.

V and J are TRBV7-9 and TRBJ2-5; no reliable D call. Between the trimmed V and J ends, which lost 7 bases and 2 bases, there was a span of 11 bases. The CDR3 totals 13 residues. The germline CDR1 and CDR2 sequences are SEHNR and FQNEAQ (reference sequence). The CDR3 loop reads CASTPSNQETQYF. DNA for the CDR3: TGTGCCAGCACCCCAAGCAATCAAGAGACCCAGTACTTC.

This clonotype has more than one count but fewer than ten. This chain connects TRBV20-1 to TRBJ1-4; D remains unclear. Germline values: CDR1 DFQATT, CDR2 SNEGSKA (reference sequence). There are 16 residues in the CDR3. V was pared by 0 bases and J by 5 bases, with 16 bases between. DNA for the CDR3: TGCAGTGCTAGAGAAAAGGCAGGCAGTATAAATGAAAAACTGTTTTTT. Translating gives CSAREKAGSINEKLFF.

This chain joins TRBV28 and TRBJ2-7, with D possibly matching TRBD1 (6 bases). V was shortened by 8 bases and J by 0 bases, with 17 bases between the two germline ends. CDR3 length: 15 residues. CDR1 is MDHEN, CDR2 SYDVKM, per germline. CDR3 DNA: TGTGCCAGCGGATCCCGGACAGAGGCCTCCTACGAGCAGTACGTC. Its translation is CASGSRTEASYEQYV.